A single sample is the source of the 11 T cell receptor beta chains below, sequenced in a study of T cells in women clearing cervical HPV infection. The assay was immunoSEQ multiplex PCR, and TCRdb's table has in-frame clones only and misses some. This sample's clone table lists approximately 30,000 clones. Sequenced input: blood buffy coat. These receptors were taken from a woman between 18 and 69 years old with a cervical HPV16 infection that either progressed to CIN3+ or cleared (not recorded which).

The CDR3: CSARGNRGGETQYF. The DNA read from the CDR3 is TGCAGTGCTAGAGGGAACAGGGGGGGAGAGACC. This chain connects TRBV20-1 to TRBJ2-5; tentative D call: TRBD1 (8 bases). Coverage ceases 3 residues before the CDR3 finishes, and the germline J gene fills in the end. Trimming left V 1 base short and J 4 bases short, with 13 bases between. CDR3 length: 14 residues. Germline V CDR1 and CDR2: DFQATT, SNEGSKA (reference sequence).

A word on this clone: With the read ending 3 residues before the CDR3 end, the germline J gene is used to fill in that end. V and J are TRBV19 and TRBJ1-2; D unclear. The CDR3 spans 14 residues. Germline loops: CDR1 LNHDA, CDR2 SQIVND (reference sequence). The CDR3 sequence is CASSIRSSGYDYTF. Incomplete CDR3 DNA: TGTGCCAGTAGTATCCGGTCTAGCGGTTACGAC.

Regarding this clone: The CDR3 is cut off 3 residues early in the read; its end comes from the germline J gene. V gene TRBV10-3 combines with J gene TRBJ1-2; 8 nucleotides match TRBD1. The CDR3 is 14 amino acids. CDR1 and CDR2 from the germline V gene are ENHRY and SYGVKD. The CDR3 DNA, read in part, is TGTGCCATCAGTGAGTCCCCACAGGGGGTGGGC. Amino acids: CAISESPQGVG. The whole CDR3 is CAISESPQGVGYTF.

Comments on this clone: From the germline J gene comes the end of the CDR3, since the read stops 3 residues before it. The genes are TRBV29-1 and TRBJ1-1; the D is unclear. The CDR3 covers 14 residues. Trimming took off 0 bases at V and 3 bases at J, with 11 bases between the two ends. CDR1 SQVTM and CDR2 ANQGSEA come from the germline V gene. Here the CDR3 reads CSVEDRNRHTEAFF. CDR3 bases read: TGCAGCGTTGAAGATCGAAACAGACACACTGAA.

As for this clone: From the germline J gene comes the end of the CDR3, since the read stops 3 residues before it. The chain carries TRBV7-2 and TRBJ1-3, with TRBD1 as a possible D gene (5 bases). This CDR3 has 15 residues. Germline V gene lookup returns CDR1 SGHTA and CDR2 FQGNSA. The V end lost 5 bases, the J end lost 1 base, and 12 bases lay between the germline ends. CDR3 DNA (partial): TGTGCCAGCAGCCCCCTGGGGGGGTCTGGAAACACC. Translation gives CASSPLGGSGNT. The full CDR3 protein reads CASSPLGGSGNTIYF.

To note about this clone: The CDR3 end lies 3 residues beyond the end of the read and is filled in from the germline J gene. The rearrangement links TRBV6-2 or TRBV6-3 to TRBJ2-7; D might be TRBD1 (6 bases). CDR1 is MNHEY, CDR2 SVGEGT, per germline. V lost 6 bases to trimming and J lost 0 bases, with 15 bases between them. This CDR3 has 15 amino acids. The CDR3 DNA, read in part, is TGTGCCAGCAGAAAAGAGGGGGTCAGCTCCTACGAG. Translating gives CASRKEGVSSYE. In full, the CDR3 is CASRKEGVSSYEQYF.

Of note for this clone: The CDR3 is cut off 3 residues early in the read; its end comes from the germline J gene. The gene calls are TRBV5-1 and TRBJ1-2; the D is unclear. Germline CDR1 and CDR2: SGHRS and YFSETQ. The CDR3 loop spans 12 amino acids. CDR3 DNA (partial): TGCGCCAGCAGCTCGGAGGGTGGCGGC. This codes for CASSSEGGG. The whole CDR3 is CASSSEGGGYTF.

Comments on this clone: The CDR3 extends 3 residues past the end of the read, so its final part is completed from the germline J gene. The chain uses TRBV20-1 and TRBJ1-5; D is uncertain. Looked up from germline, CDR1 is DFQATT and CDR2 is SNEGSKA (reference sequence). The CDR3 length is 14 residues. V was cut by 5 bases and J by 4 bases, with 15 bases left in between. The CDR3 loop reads CSAPSGSSNQPQHF. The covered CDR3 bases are TGCAGTGCTCCGAGCGGGTCTTCTAATCAGCCC.

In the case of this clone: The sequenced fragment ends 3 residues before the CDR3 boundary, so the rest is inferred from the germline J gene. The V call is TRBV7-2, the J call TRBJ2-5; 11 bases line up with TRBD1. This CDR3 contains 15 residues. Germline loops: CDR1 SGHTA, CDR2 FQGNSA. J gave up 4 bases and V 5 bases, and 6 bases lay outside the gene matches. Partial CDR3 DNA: TGTGCCAGCAGCATAGGGACAGGGGGGAGAGAGACC. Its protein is CASSIGTGGRET. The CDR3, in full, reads CASSIGTGGRETQYF.

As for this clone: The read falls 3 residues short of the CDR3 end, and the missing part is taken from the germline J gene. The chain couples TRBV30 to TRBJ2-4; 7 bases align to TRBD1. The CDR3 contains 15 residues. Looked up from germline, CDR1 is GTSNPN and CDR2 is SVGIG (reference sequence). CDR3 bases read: TGTGCCTGGAGTGGGGACAGCCTAACTAACTATGGT. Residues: CAWSGDSLTNYG. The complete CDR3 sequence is CAWSGDSLTNYGQYF. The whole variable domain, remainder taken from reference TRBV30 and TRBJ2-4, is SQTIHQWPATLVQPVGSPLSLECTVEGTSNPNLYWYRQAAGRGLQLLFYSVGIGQISSEVPQNLSASRPQDRQFILSSKKLLLSDSGFYLCAWSGDSLTNYGQYFGAGTRLSVL.

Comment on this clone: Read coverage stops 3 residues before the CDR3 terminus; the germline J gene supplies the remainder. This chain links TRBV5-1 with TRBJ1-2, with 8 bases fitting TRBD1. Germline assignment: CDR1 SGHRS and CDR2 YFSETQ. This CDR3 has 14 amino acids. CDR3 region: CASSLGMDREGYTF. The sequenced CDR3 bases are TGCGCCAGCAGCTTGGGGATGGACAGGGAGGGC.